The subject of this entry is one TCR beta chain. The CDR3 is made up of 15 amino acids. Trimming removed 5 bases from V and 5 bases from J; junction bases left unmatched: 8. The germline CDR1 and CDR2 sequences are MNHEY and SMNVEV (reference sequence). TCRdb keeps only in-frame clones here, not all; method: immunoSEQ multiplex PCR. Of around 300,000 clones in the sample, 75% to 90% were seen once. The data belong to a study of cytomegalovirus exposure and HLA in healthy donors. V gene TRBV27 combines with J gene TRBJ1-5; 8 nucleotides match TRBD1. The source material was PBMCs. The sequence was collected from a woman between 25 and 40 years old in good health and CMV-seropositive. CDR3 nucleotides: TGTGCCAGCAGTCTCCAGGGGGCGGGGCATCAGCCCCAGCATTTT. Amino acids: CASSLQGAGHQPQHF.